The 10 T cell receptor beta chains given below trace back to one sample, sequenced in a study of ipilimumab plus nivolumab after autologous stem cell transplantation. Generated by immunoSEQ multiplex PCR, the TCRdb table keeps only in-frame clones and is missing some. Of 9,500 to 15,000 clones detected, 60% to 80% appear once; the ten largest clones hold about 28%. This specimen consisted of PBMCs, obtained in a trial of ipilimumab plus nivolumab as post-transplant consolidation. These receptors all stem from a male donor with diffuse large B-cell lymphoma.

V gene TRBV2 combines with J gene TRBJ2-1, with TRBD2 identical over 12 bases. Trimming removed 5 bases from V and 2 bases from J; junction bases left unmatched: 1. Germline lookup yields CDR1 SNHLY and CDR2 FYNNEI. CDR3 length equals 15 residues. CDR3 sequence (DNA): TGTGCCAGCAGTAGACTAGCGGGAGCCTACAATGAGCAGTTCTTC. Amino acid sequence: CASSRLAGAYNEQFF.

V usage is TRBV10-1 and J usage is TRBJ2-5; D possibly corresponds to TRBD1 (6 bases). Trimming took 5 bases from V and 4 from J, leaving 11 bases between them. The germline gives CDR1 WNHNN, CDR2 SYGVQD (reference sequence). This CDR3 contains 13 residues. CDR3 bases: TGCGCCAGCAGTCCCGGACAGCTAGAGACCCAGTACTTC. Translation: CASSPGQLETQYF.

This clone has just a few counts. The chain joins TRBV5-4 to TRBJ2-3; D possibly corresponds to TRBD2 (6 bases). The V end lost 5 bases, the J end lost 1 base, and 11 bases lay between the germline ends. CDR1 and CDR2 from the germline V gene are SGHNT and YYREEE (reference sequence). CDR3 size: 14 residues. CDR3 coding DNA: TGTGCCAGCAGGGTCTGGGGGGGCACAGATACGCAGTATTTT. Its translation: CASRVWGGTDTQYF.

This clone was seen more than once but under ten times. V and J are TRBV19 and TRBJ1-3; D gene uncertain. CDR1 and CDR2 (germline): LNHDA, SQIVND (reference sequence). The CDR3 is 12 amino acids. Trimming cost V 5 bases and J 6 bases, with 8 bases left between them. The CDR3 here is CASSLPANTIYF. Written as DNA, the CDR3 is TGTGCCAGTAGTCTCCCTGCAAACACCATATATTTT.

The rearrangement links TRBV30 to TRBJ1-2; TRBD1 matches 8 bases. Trimming at V came to 2 bases and at J to 1 base, leaving 3 bases not matched to a gene. The germline V gene has CDR1 GTSNPN and CDR2 SVGIG (reference sequence). The CDR3 has 14 amino acids. The CDR3 protein is CAWSRTGHNYGYTF. The CDR3 DNA follows: TGTGCCTGGAGTAGGACAGGGCATAACTATGGCTACACCTTC.

The chain couples TRBV6-1 to TRBJ2-7, with unresolved D. The CDR3 totals 11 residues. The V gene's germline CDR1 is MNHNS and CDR2 SASEGT. V lost 4 bases and J 1 base, leaving 2 bases between the germline ends. The CDR3 DNA is TGTGCCAGCAGTGGGTCCTACGAGCAGTACTTC. This sequence encodes CASSGSYEQYF.

This clone was detected once. J is TRBJ2-3 and V is TRBV11-2; D not certain. CDR1 and CDR2 from the germline V gene are SGHAT and FQNNGV. CDR3 size: 13 residues. The ends were cut back, 6 bases at V and 2 bases at J, with 9 bases in the middle. CDR3 coding DNA: TGTGCCAGCAGACCTAGACCCACAGATACGCAGTATTTT. It specifies CASRPRPTDTQYF.

The chain has TRBV5-6 and TRBJ2-4; D is tentatively TRBD1 or TRBD2 (5 bases each). V lost 1 base and J lost 4, with 9 bases in between. Germline loops: CDR1 SGHDT, CDR2 YYEEEE. CDR3 length equals 14 residues. CDR3 amino acids: CASSLFGAKNIQYF. In DNA, the CDR3 is TGTGCCAGCAGCTTGTTCGGGGCTAAAAACATTCAGTACTTC.

The V gene is TRBV4-3, the J gene TRBJ2-1, with D maybe TRBD1 (5 bases). CDR1 LGHNA and CDR2 YSLEER come from the germline V gene. The length of the CDR3 is 15 residues. Trimming stripped 3 bases from V and 0 bases from J, with 9 bases between. CDR3 loop: CASSQDISSYNEQFF. CDR3 in DNA: TGCGCCAGCAGCCAGGACATCAGCTCCTACAATGAGCAGTTCTTC.

This chain links TRBV7-2 with TRBJ2-5, with TRBD1 identical over 8 bases. The ends lost 5 bases at V and 5 bases at J; junction bases unmatched: 7. Germline CDR1 and CDR2: SGHTA and FQGNSA. The CDR3 runs to 14 residues. This chain's CDR3 is CASSLRGREETQYF. The DNA for the CDR3 is TGTGCCAGCAGCCTCAGGGGGCGCGAGGAGACCCAGTACTTC.